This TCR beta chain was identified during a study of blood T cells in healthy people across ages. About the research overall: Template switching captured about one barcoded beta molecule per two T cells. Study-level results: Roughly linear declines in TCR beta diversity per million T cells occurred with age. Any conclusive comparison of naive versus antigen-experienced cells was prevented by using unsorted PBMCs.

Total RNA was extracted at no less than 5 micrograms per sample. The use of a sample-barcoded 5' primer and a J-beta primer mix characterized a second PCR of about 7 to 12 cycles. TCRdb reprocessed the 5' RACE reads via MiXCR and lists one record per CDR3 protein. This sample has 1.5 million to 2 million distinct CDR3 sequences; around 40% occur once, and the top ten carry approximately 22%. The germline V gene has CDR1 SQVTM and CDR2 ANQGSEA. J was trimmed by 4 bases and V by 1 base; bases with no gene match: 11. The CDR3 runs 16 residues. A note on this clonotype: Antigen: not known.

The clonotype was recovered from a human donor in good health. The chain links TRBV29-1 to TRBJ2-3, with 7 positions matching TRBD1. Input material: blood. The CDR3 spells CSVEGSPGGRSDTQYF. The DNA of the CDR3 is TGCAGCGTTGAAGGTTCGCCAGGGGGACGTTCAGATACGCAGTATTTT.